The clone carrying this TCR beta chain was detected ten times or more. These data are taken from a study of OX40 agonist ivuxolimab in advanced cancers. Background on the study: Melanoma, hepatocellular carcinoma, head and neck or renal cell cancer occurred in dose-escalation patients.

On cycle 4 day 1 and cycle 7 day 1, as well as at baseline, blood was sampled. Repertoires were generated with immunoSEQ multiplex PCR, while TCRdb's copy carries only in-frame clones and drops some. Of 14,000 to 15,000 clones listed, around four fifths were seen once; the top ten hold roughly a third. CDR1 is MNHNS, CDR2 SASEGT, per germline. The CDR3 has 15 amino acids. V was pared by 2 bases and J by 0 bases, with 8 bases between. Sequencing used CD4+ or CD8+ T cells sorted from blood, obtained in a trial of the OX40 agonist ivuxolimab. This sequence originates from an adult with an advanced solid tumor such as melanoma, head and neck, liver or kidney cancer. The J gene is TRBJ1-3, the V gene TRBV6-1; D is ambiguous. This CDR3 is CASSELGGSGNTIYF. CDR3 DNA sequence: TGTGCCAGCAGTGAACTGGGAGGCTCTGGAAACACCATATATTTT.